This T cell receptor (beta chain) was retrieved from a study of a mutant IDH1 vaccine in newly diagnosed glioma. For the study at large: Earlier care involved radiotherapy, temozolomide, or both, and the majority received both.

Profiling relied on immunoSEQ multiplex PCR, and the TCRdb table lists in-frame clones only, not all of them. In the table there are approximately 88,000 clones, about 82% of which are singletons. The time point is: baseline, week 1 (first vaccination visit). The sample's treatment: pre-vaccination baseline after standard-of-care therapy. Those who donated had recent WHO grade 3 or 4 IDH1-mutant, ATRX-lost astrocytomas. The material was PBMCs, obtained from a glioma patient treated with radiotherapy, temozolomide or both. The receptor's source is a man between 35 and 55 years old with glioma.

In DNA form, the CDR3 reads TGTGCCAGCAGTGAAGCCCGGGCCCGTTCCACTGAAGCTTTCTTT. The encoded protein is CASSEARARSTEAFF. This chain uses TRBV2 with TRBJ1-1; the D is unclear. The CDR3 extends over 15 amino acids. CDR1 is SNHLY, CDR2 FYNNEI, per germline. Trimming took off 0 bases at V and 4 bases at J, with 12 bases between the two ends.